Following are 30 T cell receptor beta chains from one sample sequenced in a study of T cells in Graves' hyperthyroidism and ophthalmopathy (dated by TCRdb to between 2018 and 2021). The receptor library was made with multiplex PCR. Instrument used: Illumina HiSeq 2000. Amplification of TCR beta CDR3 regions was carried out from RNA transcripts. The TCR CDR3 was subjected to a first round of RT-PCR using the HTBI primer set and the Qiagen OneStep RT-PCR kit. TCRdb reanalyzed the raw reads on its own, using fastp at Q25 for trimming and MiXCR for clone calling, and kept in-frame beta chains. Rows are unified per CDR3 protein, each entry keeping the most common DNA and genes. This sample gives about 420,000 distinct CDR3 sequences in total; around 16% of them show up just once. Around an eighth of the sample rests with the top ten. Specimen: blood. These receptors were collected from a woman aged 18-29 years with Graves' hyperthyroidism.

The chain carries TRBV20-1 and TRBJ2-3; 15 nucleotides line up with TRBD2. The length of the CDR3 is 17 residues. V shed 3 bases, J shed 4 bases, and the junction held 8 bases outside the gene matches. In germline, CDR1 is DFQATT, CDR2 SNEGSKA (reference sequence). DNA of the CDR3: TGCAGTGCTAGGGGGGCGGGACTAGCGGGGGGCGCAGATACGCAGTATTTT. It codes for CSARGAGLAGGADTQYF.

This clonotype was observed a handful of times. CDR3 DNA sequence: TGCAGTGCTAGAGATTCAGGCTATACTGAAGCTTTCTTT. This codes for CSARDSGYTEAFF. This rearrangement joins TRBV20-1 to TRBJ1-1; D remains unclear. Germline V gene data show CDR1 as DFQATT and CDR2 as SNEGSKA (reference sequence). The CDR3 runs 13 residues. Trimming took 0 bases from V and 5 from J, leaving 10 bases between them.

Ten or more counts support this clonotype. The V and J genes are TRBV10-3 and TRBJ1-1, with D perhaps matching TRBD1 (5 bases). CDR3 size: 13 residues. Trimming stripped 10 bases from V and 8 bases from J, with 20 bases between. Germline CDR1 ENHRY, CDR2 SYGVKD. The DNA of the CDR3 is TGTGCCACCTCTGGACCTGAGGGGACGGAAGCTTTCTTT. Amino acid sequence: CATSGPEGTEAFF.

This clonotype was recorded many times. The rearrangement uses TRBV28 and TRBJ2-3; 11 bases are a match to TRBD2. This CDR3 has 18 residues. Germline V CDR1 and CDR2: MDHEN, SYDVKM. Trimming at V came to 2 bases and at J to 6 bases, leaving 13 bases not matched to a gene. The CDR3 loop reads CASSLPTSSGTSGDTQYF. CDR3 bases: TGTGCCAGCAGTTTACCCACCAGCTCCGGGACTAGCGGCGATACGCAGTATTTT.

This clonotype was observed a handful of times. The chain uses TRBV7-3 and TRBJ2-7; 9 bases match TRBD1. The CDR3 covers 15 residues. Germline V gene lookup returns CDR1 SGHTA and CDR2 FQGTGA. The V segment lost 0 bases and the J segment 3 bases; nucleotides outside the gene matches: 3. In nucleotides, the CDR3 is TGTGCCAGCAGCTTAACCGGACAGGGGAACTACGAGCAGTACTTC. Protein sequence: CASSLTGQGNYEQYF.

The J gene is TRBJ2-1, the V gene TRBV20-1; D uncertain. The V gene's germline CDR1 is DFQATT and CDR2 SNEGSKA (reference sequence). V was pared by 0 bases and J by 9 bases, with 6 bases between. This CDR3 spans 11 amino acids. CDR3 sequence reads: CSARDLSEQFF. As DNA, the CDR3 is TGCAGTGCTAGAGATCTTAGTGAGCAGTTCTTC.

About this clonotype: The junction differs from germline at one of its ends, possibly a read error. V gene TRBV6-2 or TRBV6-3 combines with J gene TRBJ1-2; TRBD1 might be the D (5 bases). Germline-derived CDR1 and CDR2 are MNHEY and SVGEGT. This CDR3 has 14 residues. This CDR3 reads CTTRFGGGRYGYTF. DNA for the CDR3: TGCACTACACGATTCGGGGGAGGGCGGTATGGCTACACCTTC.

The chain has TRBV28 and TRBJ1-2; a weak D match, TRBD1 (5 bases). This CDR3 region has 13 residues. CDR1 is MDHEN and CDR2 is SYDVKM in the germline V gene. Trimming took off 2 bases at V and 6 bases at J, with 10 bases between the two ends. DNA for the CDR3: TGTGCCAGCAGTTTAACTCAGGGAAATGGCTACACCTTC. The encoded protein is CASSLTQGNGYTF.

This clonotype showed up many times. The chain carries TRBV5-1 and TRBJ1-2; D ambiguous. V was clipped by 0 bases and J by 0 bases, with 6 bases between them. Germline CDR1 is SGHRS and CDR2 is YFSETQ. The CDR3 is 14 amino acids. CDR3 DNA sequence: TGCGCCAGCAGCTTGGGTATGCCTAACTATGGCTACACCTTC. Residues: CASSLGMPNYGYTF.

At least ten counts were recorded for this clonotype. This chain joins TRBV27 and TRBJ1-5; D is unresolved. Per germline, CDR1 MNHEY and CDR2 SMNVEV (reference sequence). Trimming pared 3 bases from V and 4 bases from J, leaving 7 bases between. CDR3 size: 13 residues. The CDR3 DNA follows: TGTGCCAGCAGTTTGTACCCTAATCAGCCCCAGCATTTT. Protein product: CASSLYPNQPQHF.

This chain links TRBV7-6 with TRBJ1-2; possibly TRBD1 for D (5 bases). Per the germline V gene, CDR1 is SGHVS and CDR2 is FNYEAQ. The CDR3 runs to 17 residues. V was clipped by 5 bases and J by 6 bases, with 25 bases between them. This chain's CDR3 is CASSRTLSQGRKDGYTF. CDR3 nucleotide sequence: TGTGCCAGCAGCCGAACCCTATCCCAGGGAAGAAAGGATGGCTACACCTTC.

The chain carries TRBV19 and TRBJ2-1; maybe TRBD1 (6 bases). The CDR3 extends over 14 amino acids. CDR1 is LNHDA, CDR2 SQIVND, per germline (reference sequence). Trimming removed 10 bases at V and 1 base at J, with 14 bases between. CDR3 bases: TGTGCCACCCTCAGGGGTGGATCCTACAATGAGCAGTTCTTC. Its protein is CATLRGGSYNEQFF.

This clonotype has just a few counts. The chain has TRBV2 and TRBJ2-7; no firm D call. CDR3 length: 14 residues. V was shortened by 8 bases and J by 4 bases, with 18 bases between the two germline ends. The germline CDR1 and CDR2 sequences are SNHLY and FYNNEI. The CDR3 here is CASSKLEGYYEQYF. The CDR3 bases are TGTGCCAGCTCAAAACTGGAAGGTTATTACGAGCAGTACTTC.

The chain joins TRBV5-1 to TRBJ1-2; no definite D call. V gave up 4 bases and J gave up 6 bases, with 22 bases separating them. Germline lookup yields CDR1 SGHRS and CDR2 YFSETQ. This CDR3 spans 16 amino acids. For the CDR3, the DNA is TGCGCCAGCAGCCTGGGGTCTCCTAACAAAGGAGATGGCTACACCTTC. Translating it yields CASSLGSPNKGDGYTF.

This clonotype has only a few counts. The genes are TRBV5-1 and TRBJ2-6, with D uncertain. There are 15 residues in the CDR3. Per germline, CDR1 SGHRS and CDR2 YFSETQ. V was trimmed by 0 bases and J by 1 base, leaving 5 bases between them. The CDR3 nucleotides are TGCGCCAGCAGCTTGGTGTGGTCTGGGGCCAACGTCCTGACTTTC. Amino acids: CASSLVWSGANVLTF.

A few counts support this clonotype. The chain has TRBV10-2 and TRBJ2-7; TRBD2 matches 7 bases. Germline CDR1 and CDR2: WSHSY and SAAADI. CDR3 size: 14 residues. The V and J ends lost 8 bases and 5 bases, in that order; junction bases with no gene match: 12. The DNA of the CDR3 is TGCGCCAGCTCCGGGGGGATGCTAGGGCACGAGCAGTACTTC. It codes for CASSGGMLGHEQYF.

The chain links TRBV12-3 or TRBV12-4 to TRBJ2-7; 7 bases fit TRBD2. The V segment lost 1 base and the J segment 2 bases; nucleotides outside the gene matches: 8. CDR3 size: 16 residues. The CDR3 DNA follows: TGTGCCAGCAGTTTAGTGTCCAGCGGGGTCACCTACGAGCAGTACTTC. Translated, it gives CASSLVSSGVTYEQYF.

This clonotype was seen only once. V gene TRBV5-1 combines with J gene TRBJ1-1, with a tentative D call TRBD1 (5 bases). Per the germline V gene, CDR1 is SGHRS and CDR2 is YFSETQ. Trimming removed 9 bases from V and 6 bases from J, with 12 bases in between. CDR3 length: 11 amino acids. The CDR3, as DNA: TGCGCCACCAGGGAGGGGCCTGAAGCTTTCTTT. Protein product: CATREGPEAFF.

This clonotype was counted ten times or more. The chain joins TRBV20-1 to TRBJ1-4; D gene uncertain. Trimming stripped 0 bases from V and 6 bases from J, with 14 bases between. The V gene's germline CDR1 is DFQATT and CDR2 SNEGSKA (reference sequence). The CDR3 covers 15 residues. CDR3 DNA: TGCAGTGCTAGAGATATCCCGGACGGGGATGAAAAACTGTTTTTT. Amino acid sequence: CSARDIPDGDEKLFF.

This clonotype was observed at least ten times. The CDR3 region is CASSFNMATLNYNEQFF. CDR3 in DNA: TGTGCCAGCAGCTTTAATATGGCAACCTTAAACTACAATGAGCAGTTCTTC. The rearrangement uses TRBV7-2 and TRBJ2-1; D gene ambiguous. Trimming shortened V by 3 bases and J by 3 bases, and 18 bases separated the two germline ends. The CDR3 sequence is 17 residues long. Germline-derived CDR1 and CDR2 are SGHTA and FQGNSA.

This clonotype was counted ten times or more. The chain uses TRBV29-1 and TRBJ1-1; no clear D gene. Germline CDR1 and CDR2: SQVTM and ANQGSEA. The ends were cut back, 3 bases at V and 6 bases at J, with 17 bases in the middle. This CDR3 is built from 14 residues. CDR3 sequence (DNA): TGCAGCGTTGAGGGCCAGAGGTTCTTCGCTGAAGCTTTCTTT. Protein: CSVEGQRFFAEAFF.

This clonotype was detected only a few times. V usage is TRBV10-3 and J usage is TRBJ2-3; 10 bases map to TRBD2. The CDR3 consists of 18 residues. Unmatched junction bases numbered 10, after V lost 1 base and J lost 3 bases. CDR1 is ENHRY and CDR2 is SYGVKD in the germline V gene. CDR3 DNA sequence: TGTGCCATCAGTGAGTTGGGGCCTCTAGCGGGAGATACAGATACGCAGTATTTT. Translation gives CAISELGPLAGDTDTQYF.

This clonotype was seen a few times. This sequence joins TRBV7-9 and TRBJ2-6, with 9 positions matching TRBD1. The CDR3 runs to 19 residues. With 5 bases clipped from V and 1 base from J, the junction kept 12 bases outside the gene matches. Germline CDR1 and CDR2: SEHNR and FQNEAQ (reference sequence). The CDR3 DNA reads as TGTGCCAGCAGCGGTGGGACAGGGAATCTTCTTTCTGGGGCCAACGTCCTGACTTTC. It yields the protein CASSGGTGNLLSGANVLTF.

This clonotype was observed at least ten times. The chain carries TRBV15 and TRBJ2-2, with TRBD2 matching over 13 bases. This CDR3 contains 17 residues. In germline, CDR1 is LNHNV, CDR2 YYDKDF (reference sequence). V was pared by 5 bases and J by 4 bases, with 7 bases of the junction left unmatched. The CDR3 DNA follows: TGTGCCACCAGCGGAAGACTAGCGGGAGGAAGCACCGGGGAGCTGTTTTTT. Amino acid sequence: CATSGRLAGGSTGELFF.

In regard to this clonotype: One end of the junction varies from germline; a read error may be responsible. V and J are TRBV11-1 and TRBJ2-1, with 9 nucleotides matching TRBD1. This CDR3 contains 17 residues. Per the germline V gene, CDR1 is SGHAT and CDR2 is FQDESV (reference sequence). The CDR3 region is CASSRRFTRDRVVKQCF. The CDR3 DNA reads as TGTGCCAGCAGCCGAAGGTTCACCCGGGACAGGGTTGTAAAGCAGTGCTTC.

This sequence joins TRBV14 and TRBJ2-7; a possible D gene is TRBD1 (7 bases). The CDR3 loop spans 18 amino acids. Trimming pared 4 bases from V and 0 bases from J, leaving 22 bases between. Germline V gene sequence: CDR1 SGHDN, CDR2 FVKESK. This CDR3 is CASSPILRGVKGSYEQYF. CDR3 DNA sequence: TGTGCCAGCAGCCCTATCCTCAGGGGGGTAAAGGGCTCCTACGAGCAGTACTTC.

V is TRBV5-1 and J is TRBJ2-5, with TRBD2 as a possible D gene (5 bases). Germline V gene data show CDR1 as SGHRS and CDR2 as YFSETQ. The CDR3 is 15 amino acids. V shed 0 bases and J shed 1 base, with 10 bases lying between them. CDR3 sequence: CASSLAERGQETQYF. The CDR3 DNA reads TGCGCCAGCAGCTTGGCCGAACGGGGCCAAGAGACCCAGTACTTC. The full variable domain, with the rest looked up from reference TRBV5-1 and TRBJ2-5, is KAGVTQTPRYLIKTRGQQVTLSCSPISGHRSVSWYQQTPGQGLQFLFEYFSETQRNKGNFPGRFSGRQFSNSRSEMNVSTLELGDSALYLCASSLAERGQETQYFGPGTRLLVL.

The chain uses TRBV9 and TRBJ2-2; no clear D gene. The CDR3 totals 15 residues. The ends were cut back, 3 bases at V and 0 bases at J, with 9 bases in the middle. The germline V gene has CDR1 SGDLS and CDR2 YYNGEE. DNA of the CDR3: TGTGCCAGCAGCGCGAGACATACGAACACCGGGGAGCTGTTTTTT. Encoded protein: CASSARHTNTGELFF.

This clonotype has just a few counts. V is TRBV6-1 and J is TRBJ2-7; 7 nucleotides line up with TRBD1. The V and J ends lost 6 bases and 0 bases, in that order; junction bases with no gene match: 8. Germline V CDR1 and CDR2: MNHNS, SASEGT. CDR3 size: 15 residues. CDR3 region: CASRAYRGTSYEQYF. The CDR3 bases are TGTGCCAGCAGGGCTTACAGGGGAACCTCCTACGAGCAGTACTTC.

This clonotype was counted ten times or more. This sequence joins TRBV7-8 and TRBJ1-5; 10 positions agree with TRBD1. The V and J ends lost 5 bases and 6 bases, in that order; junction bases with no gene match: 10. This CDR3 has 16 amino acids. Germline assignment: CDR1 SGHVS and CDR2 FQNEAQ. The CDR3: CASSPRVGTGVQPQHF. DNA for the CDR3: TGTGCCAGCAGCCCCAGGGTGGGGACAGGGGTTCAGCCCCAGCATTTT. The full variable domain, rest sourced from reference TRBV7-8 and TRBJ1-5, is GAGVSQSPRYKVAKRGQDVALRCDPISGHVSLFWYQQALGQGPEFLTYFQNEAQLDKSGLPSDRFFAERPEGSVSTLKIQRTQQEDSAVYLCASSPRVGTGVQPQHFGDGTRLSIL.